This TCR beta chain stems from a study of blood T cell repertoires in COVID-19. Sequencing was performed with immunoSEQ multiplex PCR; in TCRdb, only in-frame clones are kept and a portion is missing. The repertoire holds 200,000 to 250,000 clones, with 84% as singletons. The receptor was derived from a man in his fifties or sixties with acute or convalescent COVID-19. Sample: peripheral blood.

The CDR3 DNA reads TGTGCCAGCAGCCCAGGGACTAGCGGAAACTACGAGCAGTACTTC. Amino acids: CASSPGTSGNYEQYF. The rearrangement joins TRBV4-2 to TRBJ2-7; the match to TRBD2 covers 11 bases. Germline V CDR1 and CDR2: LGHNA, YNFKEQ. V was clipped by 4 bases and J by 3 bases; unmatched bases: 5. The CDR3 loop spans 15 amino acids.